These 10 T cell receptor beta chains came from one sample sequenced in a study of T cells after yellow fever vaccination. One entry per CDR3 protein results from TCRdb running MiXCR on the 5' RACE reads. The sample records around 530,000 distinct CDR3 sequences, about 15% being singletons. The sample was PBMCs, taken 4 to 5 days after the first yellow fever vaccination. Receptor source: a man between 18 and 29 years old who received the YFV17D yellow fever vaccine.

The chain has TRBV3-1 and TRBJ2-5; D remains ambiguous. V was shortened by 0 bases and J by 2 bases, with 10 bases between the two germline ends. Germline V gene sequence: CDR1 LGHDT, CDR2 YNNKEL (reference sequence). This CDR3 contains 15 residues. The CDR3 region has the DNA TGTGCCAGCAGCCAAGATTTCGTCAGACAAGAGACCCAGTACTTC. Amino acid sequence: CASSQDFVRQETQYF.

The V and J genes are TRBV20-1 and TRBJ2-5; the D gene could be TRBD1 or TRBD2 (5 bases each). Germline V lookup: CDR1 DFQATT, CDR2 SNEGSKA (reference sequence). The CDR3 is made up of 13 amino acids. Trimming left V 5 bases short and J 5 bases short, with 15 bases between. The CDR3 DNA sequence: TGCAGTGCTCCATGGGGGTTGCTGGAGACCCAGTACTTC. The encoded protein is CSAPWGLLETQYF.

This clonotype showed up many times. The CDR3 coding sequence is TGTGCCAGCAGCTCCGGGACGGTGAACACTGAAGCTTTCTTT. This translates into CASSSGTVNTEAFF. The chain carries TRBV7-2 and TRBJ1-1; possibly TRBD1 for D (5 bases). The CDR3 runs 14 residues. Trimming cost V 4 bases and J 0 bases, with 9 bases left between them. CDR1 is SGHTA, CDR2 FQGNSA, per germline.

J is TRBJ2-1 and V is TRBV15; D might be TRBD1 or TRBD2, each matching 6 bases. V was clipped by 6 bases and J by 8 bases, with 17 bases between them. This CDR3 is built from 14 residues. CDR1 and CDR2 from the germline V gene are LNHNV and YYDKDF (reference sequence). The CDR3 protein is CATSLRGVWDEQFF. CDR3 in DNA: TGTGCCACCAGTCTGAGGGGGGTTTGGGATGAGCAGTTCTTC.

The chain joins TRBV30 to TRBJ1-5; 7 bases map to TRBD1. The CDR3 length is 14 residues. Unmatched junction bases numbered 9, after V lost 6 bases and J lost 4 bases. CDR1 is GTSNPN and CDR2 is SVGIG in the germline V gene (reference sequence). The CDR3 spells CACSQGSGNQPQHF. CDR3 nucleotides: TGTGCCTGCTCACAGGGGAGTGGGAATCAGCCCCAGCATTTT.

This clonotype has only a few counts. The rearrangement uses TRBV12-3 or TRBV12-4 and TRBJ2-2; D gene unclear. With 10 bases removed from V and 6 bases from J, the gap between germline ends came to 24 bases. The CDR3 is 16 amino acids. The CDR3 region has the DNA TGTGCCATCCCTCCGAACCTAGTGAGATTTCCCGGGGAGCTGTTTTTT. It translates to CAIPPNLVRFPGELFF.

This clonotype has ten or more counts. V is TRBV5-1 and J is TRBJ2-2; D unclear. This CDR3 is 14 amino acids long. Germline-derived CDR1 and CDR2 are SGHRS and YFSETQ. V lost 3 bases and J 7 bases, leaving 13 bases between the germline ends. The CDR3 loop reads CASSYGLQSGELFF. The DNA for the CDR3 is TGCGCCAGCAGCTACGGGTTACAGAGCGGGGAGCTGTTTTTT.

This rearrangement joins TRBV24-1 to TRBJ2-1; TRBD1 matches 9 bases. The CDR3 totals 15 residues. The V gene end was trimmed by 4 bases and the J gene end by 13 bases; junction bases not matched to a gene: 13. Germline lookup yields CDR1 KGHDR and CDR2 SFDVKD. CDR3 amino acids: CATSDPGQGSFVQFF. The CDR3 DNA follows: TGTGCCACCAGTGACCCTGGACAGGGGTCGTTTGTACAGTTCTTC.

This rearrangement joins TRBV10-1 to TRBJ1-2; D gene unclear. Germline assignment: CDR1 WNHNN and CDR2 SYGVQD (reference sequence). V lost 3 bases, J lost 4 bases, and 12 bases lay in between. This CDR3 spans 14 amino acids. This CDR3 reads CASSEEGTVYGYTF. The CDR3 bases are TGCGCCAGCAGTGAAGAGGGAACCGTCTATGGCTACACCTTC.

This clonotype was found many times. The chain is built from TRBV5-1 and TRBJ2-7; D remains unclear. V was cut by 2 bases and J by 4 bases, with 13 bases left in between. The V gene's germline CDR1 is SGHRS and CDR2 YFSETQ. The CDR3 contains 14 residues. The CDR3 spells CASSLSPGQYEQYV. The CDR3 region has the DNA TGCGCCAGCAGCTTAAGTCCCGGGCAGTACGAGCAGTACGTC.